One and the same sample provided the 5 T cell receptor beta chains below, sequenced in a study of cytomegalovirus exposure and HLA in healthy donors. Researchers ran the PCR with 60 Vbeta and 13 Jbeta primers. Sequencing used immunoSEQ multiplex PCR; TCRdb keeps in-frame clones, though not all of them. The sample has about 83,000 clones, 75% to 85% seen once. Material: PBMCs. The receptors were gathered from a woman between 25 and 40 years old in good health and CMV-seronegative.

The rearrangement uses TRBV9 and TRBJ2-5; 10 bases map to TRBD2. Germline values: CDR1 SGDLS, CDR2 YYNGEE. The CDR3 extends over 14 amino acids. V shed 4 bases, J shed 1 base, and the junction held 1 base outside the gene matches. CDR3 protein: CASSPSGSQETQYF. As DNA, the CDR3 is TGTGCCAGCAGCCCTAGCGGGAGCCAAGAGACCCAGTACTTC. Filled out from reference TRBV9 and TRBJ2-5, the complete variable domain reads DSGVTQTPKHLITATGQRVTLRCSPRSGDLSVYWYQQSLDQGLQFLIQYYNGEERAKGNILERFSAQQFPDLHSELNLSSLELGDSALYFCASSPSGSQETQYFGPGTRLLVL.

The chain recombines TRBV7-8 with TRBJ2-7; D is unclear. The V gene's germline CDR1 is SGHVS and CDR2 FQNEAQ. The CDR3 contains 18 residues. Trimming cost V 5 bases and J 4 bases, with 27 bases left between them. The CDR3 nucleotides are TGTGCCAGCAGCAGGCCAGCTTTTGACGTTGGTGCGGAGTACGAGCAGTACTTC. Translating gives CASSRPAFDVGAEYEQYF. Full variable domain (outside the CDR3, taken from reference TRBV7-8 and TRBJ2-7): GAGVSQSPRYKVAKRGQDVALRCDPISGHVSLFWYQQALGQGPEFLTYFQNEAQLDKSGLPSDRFFAERPEGSVSTLKIQRTQQEDSAVYLCASSRPAFDVGAEYEQYFGPGTRLTVT.

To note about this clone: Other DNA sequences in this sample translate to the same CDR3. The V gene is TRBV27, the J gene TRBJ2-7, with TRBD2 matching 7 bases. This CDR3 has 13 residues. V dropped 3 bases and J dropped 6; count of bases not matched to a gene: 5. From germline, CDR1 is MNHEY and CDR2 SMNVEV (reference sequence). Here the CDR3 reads CASSFPGGFEQYF. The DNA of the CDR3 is TGTGCCAGCAGTTTCCCGGGGGGTTTCGAGCAGTACTTC.

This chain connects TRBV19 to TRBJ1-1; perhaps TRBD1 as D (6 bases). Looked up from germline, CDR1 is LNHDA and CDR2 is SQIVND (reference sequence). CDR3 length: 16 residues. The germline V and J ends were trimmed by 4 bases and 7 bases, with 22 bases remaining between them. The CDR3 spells CASSRGGRRGVGEAFF. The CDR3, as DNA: TGTGCCAGTAGTAGAGGTGGGCGCAGGGGAGTGGGTGAAGCTTTCTTT.

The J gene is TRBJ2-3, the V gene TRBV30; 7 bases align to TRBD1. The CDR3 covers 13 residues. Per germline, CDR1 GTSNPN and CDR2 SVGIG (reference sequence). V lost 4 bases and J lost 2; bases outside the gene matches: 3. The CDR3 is CAWTRGHTDTQYF. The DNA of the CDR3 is TGTGCCTGGACGAGGGGGCACACAGATACGCAGTATTTT.